The present entry profiles one T cell receptor (beta chain) with its context. Its antigen is currently unknown. This sample is part of a study of identical twins. This CDR3 has 14 amino acids. Germline CDR1 reads WSHSY; CDR2 reads SAAADI. J was trimmed by 3 bases and V by 3 bases; bases with no gene match: 4. TCRdb re-analysed the 5' RACE reads in MiXCR, keeping a single row per CDR3 protein. The sample yields 350,000 or so distinct CDR3 sequences, around 9% seen once. Findings and limits, study-wide: For cord blood, abundant beta clonotypes had fewer insertions, unlike memory repertoires, which showed none. Modelling approaches yielded underestimates of out-of-frame TCR alpha sharing between monozygotic twins.

The TCR was taken from a woman aged 50 to 65 in good health. The rearrangement joins TRBV10-2 to TRBJ1-2, with 7 bases matching TRBD1. The specimen sequenced was naive T cells sorted from blood. The CDR3 loop is CASSEGGRYYGYTF. DNA for the CDR3: TGCGCCAGCAGTGAAGGGGGCAGATACTATGGCTACACCTTC.